The next 5 T cell receptor beta chains were all read from a single sample in a study of T cell responses to AZD1222 COVID-19 vaccine. Data came from immunoSEQ multiplex PCR; TCRdb stores just in-frame clones and leaves some out. This table holds 15,000 to 20,000 clones, approximately 88% found once. The sequenced sample was peripheral blood, obtained 28 days after the second AZD1222 dose. These receptors were obtained from an adult who received the AZD1222 COVID-19 vaccine.

The rearrangement uses TRBV7-2 and TRBJ2-7; TRBD1 matches at 7 bases. V was clipped by 2 bases and J by 3 bases; unmatched bases: 7. Germline CDR1 SGHTA, CDR2 FQGNSA. The CDR3 totals 15 residues. CDR3 DNA sequence: TGTGCCAGCAGCTTAAACCCCGGGACAGACTACGAGCAGTACTTC. Amino acid sequence: CASSLNPGTDYEQYF.

The chain links TRBV11-2 to TRBJ2-1; D assignment may be TRBD1 or TRBD2 (6 bases each). The CDR3 length is 17 residues. The V gene lost 5 bases and the J gene lost 0 bases, with 17 bases spanning the gap. Germline assignment: CDR1 SGHAT and CDR2 FQNNGV. The CDR3 protein is CASSPGGGSSSYNEQFF. The CDR3, as DNA: TGTGCCAGCAGCCCCGGGGGCGGATCGAGCTCCTACAATGAGCAGTTCTTC.

This chain uses TRBV28 with TRBJ2-7; D uncertain. Between the trimmed V and J ends, which lost 5 bases and 2 bases, there was a span of 10 bases. CDR3 length: 13 residues. The germline CDR1 and CDR2 sequences are MDHEN and SYDVKM. The CDR3: CASSVHRAYEQYF. DNA for the CDR3: TGTGCCAGCAGTGTCCACAGAGCCTACGAGCAGTACTTC.

The V and J genes are TRBV6-6 and TRBJ1-1; D remains unclear. Trimming removed 0 bases at V and 7 bases at J, with 12 bases between. There are 14 residues in the CDR3. The germline CDR1 and CDR2 sequences are MNHNY and SVGAGI (reference sequence). This chain's CDR3 is CASSYSRAEGEAFF. In DNA, the CDR3 is TGTGCCAGCAGTTACTCGAGGGCCGAGGGTGAAGCTTTCTTT.

The chain couples TRBV4-1 to TRBJ1-5; TRBD1 matches at 9 bases. J gave up 4 bases and V 0 bases, and 7 bases lay outside the gene matches. CDR1 is MGHRA, CDR2 YSYEKL, per germline. There are 17 residues in the CDR3. The CDR3 loop is CASSQEGAGTGNQPQHF. The CDR3 nucleotides are TGCGCCAGCAGCCAAGAGGGGGCCGGGACAGGGAATCAGCCCCAGCATTTT.